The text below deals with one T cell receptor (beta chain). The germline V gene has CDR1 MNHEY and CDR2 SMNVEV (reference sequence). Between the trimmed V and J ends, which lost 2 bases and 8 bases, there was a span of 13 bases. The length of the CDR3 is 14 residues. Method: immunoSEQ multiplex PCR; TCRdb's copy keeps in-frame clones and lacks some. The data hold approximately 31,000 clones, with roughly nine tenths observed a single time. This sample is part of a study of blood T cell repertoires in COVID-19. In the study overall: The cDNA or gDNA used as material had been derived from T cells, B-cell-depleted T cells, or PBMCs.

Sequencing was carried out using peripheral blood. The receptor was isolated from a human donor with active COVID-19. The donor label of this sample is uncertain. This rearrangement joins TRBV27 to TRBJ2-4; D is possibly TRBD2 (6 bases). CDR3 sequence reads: CASSLVGGRDIQYF. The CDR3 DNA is TGTGCCAGCAGTTTAGTCGGGGGTAGGGACATTCAGTACTTC.